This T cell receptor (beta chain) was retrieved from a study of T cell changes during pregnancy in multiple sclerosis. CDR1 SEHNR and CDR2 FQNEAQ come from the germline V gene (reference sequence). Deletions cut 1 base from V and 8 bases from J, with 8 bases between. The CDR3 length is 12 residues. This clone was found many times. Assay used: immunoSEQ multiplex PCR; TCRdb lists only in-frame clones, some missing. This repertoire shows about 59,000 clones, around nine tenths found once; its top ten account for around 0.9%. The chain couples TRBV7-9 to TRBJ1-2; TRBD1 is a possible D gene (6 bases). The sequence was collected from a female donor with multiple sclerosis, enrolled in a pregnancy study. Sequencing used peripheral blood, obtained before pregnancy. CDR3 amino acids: CASSLGTDGYTF. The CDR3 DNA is TGTGCCAGCAGCTTAGGGACAGACGGCTACACCTTC.